A selection of T cell receptor beta chains follows, all from one sample in a study of metastatic and nonmetastatic thyroid tumors. TCRdb re-analyzed the PCR reads through MiXCR. The sample includes roughly 98,000 clones, about 15% of them seen just once. The sample was blood. The origin of the receptors is a female donor with papillary thyroid cancer or a benign thyroid nodule (not recorded which). Some clones in this sample may be carry-over from other donors' samples. The CDR3 runs from the conserved cysteine through the conserved F or W. D genes are given only for firm matches.

D,V,J,CDR3
.,TRBV4-2,TRBJ2-5,CASSQEGATRGQETQYF
.,TRBV12-3/TRBV12-4,TRBJ2-5,CASTGGGGVQETQYF
TRBD1,TRBV12-3/TRBV12-4,TRBJ1-2,CASSPTGGAYGHTF
.,TRBV7-9,TRBJ2-7,CASSPPEARRQYF
.,TRBV5-1,TRBJ2-7,CASSLERGPTYEQYF
.,TRBV24-1,TRBJ1-5,CATSGVSGQPQHF
TRBD1,TRBV6-2/TRBV6-3,TRBJ1-1,CASTYRGRGQGKEAFF
TRBD1,TRBV27,TRBJ1-5,CATKGRTGTNQPQHF
TRBD1,TRBV11-1,TRBJ2-7,CASSSDRGPAEQYF
TRBD2,TRBV27,TRBJ2-2,CASMLGLPNTGELFF
.,TRBV4-1,TRBJ1-1,CASSQDPCVDTEAFF
.,TRBV6-1,TRBJ1-1,CASIEEGYLEAFF